A selection of T cell receptor beta chains follows, all from one sample in a study of cytomegalovirus exposure and HLA in healthy donors. Some clones are missing from TCRdb's copy, which holds only in-frame ones; the method was immunoSEQ multiplex PCR. The table has 150,000 or so clones, 83% seen once. The sequencing sample was made of PBMCs. The receptor source for this set is a man in his fifties or sixties in good health and CMV-seropositive. Both conserved end residues are part of each CDR3. D genes are given only for firm matches. Clone size is given for some rows only: seen once, a few or many times, or a class if the clone is expanded.

size	V	D	J	CDR3	DNA
-	TRBV2	TRBD2	TRBJ2-7	CASRESSGTSYEQYF	TGTGCCAGCAGAGAGTCTAGCGGGACTTCCTACGAGCAGTACTTC
-	TRBV10-3	TRBD1	TRBJ2-7	CAIRTGRMDEQYF	TGTGCCATTCGGACAGGGAGGATGGACGAGCAGTACTTC
once	TRBV7-6	TRBD1	TRBJ2-3	CASSSRQGATDTQYF	TGTGCCAGCAGCAGCCGACAGGGGGCCACAGATACGCAGTATTTT
-	TRBV11-3	TRBD2	TRBJ2-1	CASSPDGLAGGPSYNEQFF	TGTGCCAGCAGCCCCGACGGACTAGCGGGAGGGCCGTCGTATAATGAGCAGTTCTTC
-	TRBV9	-	TRBJ2-2	CASSGVGSITGELFF	TGTGCCAGCAGCGGTGTCGGTTCCATCACCGGGGAGCTGTTTTTT
-	TRBV7-9	-	TRBJ2-3	CASSETDTQYF	TGTGCCAGCAGCGAGACAGATACGCAGTATTTT
-	TRBV5-1	-	TRBJ2-5	CASSFQETQYF	TGCGCCAGCAGCTTTCAGGAGACCCAGTACTTC
once	TRBV4-1	TRBD1	TRBJ2-7	CASSPPTGGYEQYF	TGCGCCAGCAGCCCCCCGACAGGGGGCTACGAGCAGTACTTC
once	TRBV25-1	TRBD1	TRBJ1-1	CASSEGTGRVAFF	TGTGCCAGCAGTGAAGGGACAGGGAGGGTAGCTTTCTTT
-	TRBV18	-	TRBJ2-7	CASSPGAGARYEQYF	TGTGCCAGCTCACCAGGGGCGGGGGCTCGCTACGAGCAGTACTTC
-	TRBV5-1	-	TRBJ1-3	CASSLGSTTGNTIYF	TGCGCCAGCAGCTTGGGCAGTACTACTGGAAACACCATATATTTT
-	TRBV5-4	-	TRBJ2-7	CASSTRTGQPYEQYF	TGTGCCAGCAGCACCAGGACGGGACAACCCTACGAGCAGTACTTC
few	TRBV28	-	TRBJ1-3	CASSLTGHSGNTIYF	TGTGCCAGCAGTTTGACAGGTCACTCTGGAAACACCATATATTTT
-	TRBV6-6	-	TRBJ1-2	CASNLPGNYGYTF	TGTGCCAGCAATCTCCCAGGGAACTATGGCTACACCTTC
-	TRBV7-8	TRBD2	TRBJ2-7	CASSIEAGDPHEQYF	TGTGCCAGCAGCATAGAAGCGGGAGATCCCCACGAGCAGTACTTC
-	TRBV30	TRBD1	TRBJ1-2	CAWRGDRRNYGYTF	TGTGCCTGGAGAGGGGACAGAAGAAACTATGGCTACACCTTC
-	TRBV19	TRBD1	TRBJ1-1	CASLTGGTEAFF	TGTGCCAGTTTAACAGGGGGCACTGAAGCTTTCTTT
-	TRBV28	-	TRBJ1-5	CASSLVSVSNQPQHF	TGTGCCAGCAGTTTAGTTTCGGTTAGCAATCAGCCCCAGCATTTT
-	TRBV9	-	TRBJ2-1	CASSVLGGDNEQFF	TGTGCCAGCAGCGTACTAGGGGGGGACAATGAGCAGTTCTTC
-	TRBV9	-	TRBJ2-3	CASSALGTDTQYF	TGTGCCAGCAGCGCCTTAGGCACAGATACGCAGTATTTT